These T cell receptor beta chains were read from a single sample in a study of OX40 agonist ivuxolimab in advanced cancers. Libraries were prepared by immunoSEQ multiplex PCR; TCRdb keeps only in-frame clonotypes and omits some of them. The sample has about 46,000 clones; approximately 88% are singletons. The starting material was CD4+ or CD8+ T cells sorted from blood, obtained in a trial of the OX40 agonist ivuxolimab. The receptors here all came from an adult with an advanced solid tumor such as melanoma, head and neck, liver or kidney cancer. CDR3s include the opening cysteine and the closing phenylalanine or tryptophan. D genes are given only for firm matches. Size is omitted from some rows. Given values are once, few, many or a class for expanded clones.

j_gene: TRBJ2-7
d_gene: TRBD1
abundance: .
v_gene: TRBV28
CDR3nt: TGTGCCACTTGGGACAGGGCTGGCTACGAGCAGTACTTC
CDR3aa: CATWDRAGYEQYF

j_gene: TRBJ1-2
d_gene: .
abundance: .
v_gene: TRBV18
CDR3nt: TGTGCCAGCTCACCGGCGACGACTAACTATGGCTACACCTTC
CDR3aa: CASSPATTNYGYTF

j_gene: TRBJ2-7
d_gene: TRBD1
abundance: .
v_gene: TRBV19
CDR3nt: TGTGCCAGTAGGGGGACAGACCGAGGGGGCGAGCAGTACTTC
CDR3aa: CASRGTDRGGEQYF

j_gene: TRBJ2-4
d_gene: .
abundance: .
v_gene: TRBV19
CDR3nt: TGTGCCAGTAGTCCGGGCCTTGGGGGAGCCAAAAACATTCAGTACTTC
CDR3aa: CASSPGLGGAKNIQYF

j_gene: TRBJ2-7
d_gene: .
abundance: .
v_gene: TRBV5-6
CDR3nt: TGTGCCAGCAGCTCACAACAGGTACTCTACGAGCAGTACTTC
CDR3aa: CASSSQQVLYEQYF

j_gene: TRBJ2-2
d_gene: .
abundance: .
v_gene: TRBV18
CDR3nt: TGTGCCAGCTCACGGGACTTCAGGGGGGAGCTGTTTTTT
CDR3aa: CASSRDFRGELFF

j_gene: TRBJ2-6
d_gene: .
abundance: .
v_gene: TRBV5-5
CDR3nt: TGTGCCAGCAGCGGGGTACCCGGGGTGGTGGGGGCCAACGTCCTGACTTTC
CDR3aa: CASSGVPGVVGANVLTF

j_gene: TRBJ2-3
d_gene: .
abundance: .
v_gene: TRBV5-6
CDR3nt: TGTGCCAGCAGCCTATACGATACGCAGTATTTT
CDR3aa: CASSLYDTQYF

j_gene: TRBJ2-7
d_gene: TRBD2
abundance: .
v_gene: TRBV29-1
CDR3nt: TGCAGCGTTGAAGGTGGGACTAGGGTCGAGCAGTACTTC
CDR3aa: CSVEGGTRVEQYF

j_gene: TRBJ2-2
d_gene: TRBD2
abundance: .
v_gene: TRBV9
CDR3nt: TGTGCCTCGGGAAGCGGGAGGGCCAACACCGGGGAGCTGTTTTTT
CDR3aa: CASGSGRANTGELFF

j_gene: TRBJ2-5
d_gene: .
abundance: .
v_gene: TRBV5-1
CDR3nt: TGCGCCAGCAGCTTGGCGTGGCAGGGCTTGGAGACCCAGTACTTC
CDR3aa: CASSLAWQGLETQYF

j_gene: TRBJ2-1
d_gene: TRBD2
abundance: .
v_gene: TRBV30
CDR3nt: TGTGCCTGGACGCTCGGGACTAGCGGGAACGGTGAGCAGTTCTTC
CDR3aa: CAWTLGTSGNGEQFF

j_gene: TRBJ1-5
d_gene: .
abundance: .
v_gene: TRBV7-9
CDR3nt: TGTGCCAGCAGCTTTACAGGGTATCAGCCCCAGCATTTT
CDR3aa: CASSFTGYQPQHF

j_gene: TRBJ1-1
d_gene: .
abundance: .
v_gene: TRBV5-4
CDR3nt: TGTGCCAGCAGCTTGGGGGCACTAAGCATGAACACTGAAGCTTTCTTT
CDR3aa: CASSLGALSMNTEAFF

j_gene: TRBJ2-3
d_gene: TRBD2
abundance: .
v_gene: TRBV19
CDR3nt: TGTGCCAGTAGGCCCATCGGGAGGTCCACAGATACGCAGTATTTT
CDR3aa: CASRPIGRSTDTQYF

j_gene: TRBJ2-7
d_gene: TRBD1
abundance: .
v_gene: TRBV6-8
CDR3nt: TGTGCCAGCAGTAGAACAGGGGGGAGCTCCTACGAGCAGTACTTC
CDR3aa: CASSRTGGSSYEQYF

j_gene: TRBJ1-5
d_gene: .
abundance: .
v_gene: TRBV7-8
CDR3nt: TGTGCCAGCAGCTTCGGCAGGCACCTCAATCAGCCCCAGCATTTT
CDR3aa: CASSFGRHLNQPQHF

j_gene: TRBJ2-4
d_gene: .
abundance: .
v_gene: TRBV7-8
CDR3nt: TGTGCCAGCAGCTTAGGGCAGGGAGGCAAAAACATTCAGTACTTC
CDR3aa: CASSLGQGGKNIQYF

j_gene: TRBJ2-2
d_gene: .
abundance: .
v_gene: TRBV27
CDR3nt: TGTGCCAGCAGGGGTTTCTCGGGCGGGGAGCTGTTTTTT
CDR3aa: CASRGFSGGELFF

j_gene: TRBJ1-1
d_gene: .
abundance: once
v_gene: TRBV28
CDR3nt: TGTGCCAGCAGTGGGCGGTTCGGGAAGCCTAACACTGAAGCTTTCTTT
CDR3aa: CASSGRFGKPNTEAFF

j_gene: TRBJ1-2
d_gene: .
abundance: .
v_gene: TRBV6-1
CDR3nt: TGTGCCAGCAGTGAAGCCGGCCCTGGGCGCGGAGGGGGCTATGGCTACACCTTC
CDR3aa: CASSEAGPGRGGGYGYTF

j_gene: TRBJ2-7
d_gene: TRBD2
abundance: .
v_gene: TRBV10-1
CDR3nt: TGCGCCAGCAGTCAAGGGACTAGTCTCTACGAGCAGTACTTC
CDR3aa: CASSQGTSLYEQYF

j_gene: TRBJ1-1
d_gene: .
abundance: few
v_gene: TRBV21-1
CDR3nt: TGTGCCAGCAGCAAATTCCCGGGACCCGATCAAACTCACACTGAAGCTTTCTTT
CDR3aa: CASSKFPGPDQTHTEAFF

j_gene: TRBJ2-7
d_gene: .
abundance: .
v_gene: TRBV5-1
CDR3nt: TGCGCCAGCAGCCCGAGCGGAGGGGTCTACGAGCAGTACTTC
CDR3aa: CASSPSGGVYEQYF

j_gene: TRBJ1-5
d_gene: TRBD1
abundance: .
v_gene: TRBV7-3
CDR3nt: TGTGCCAGCAGCGGGGACAGGGTGGACCAGCCCCAGCATTTT
CDR3aa: CASSGDRVDQPQHF

j_gene: TRBJ2-1
d_gene: .
abundance: .
v_gene: TRBV6-6
CDR3nt: TGTGCCAGCAGTTACCCATCAGGGGCCTACAATGAGCAGTTCTTC
CDR3aa: CASSYPSGAYNEQFF

j_gene: TRBJ1-4
d_gene: .
abundance: .
v_gene: TRBV27
CDR3nt: TGTGCCAGCAGTTCCCAACACCACGGACAGAATGAAAAACTGTTTTTT
CDR3aa: CASSSQHHGQNEKLFF

j_gene: TRBJ2-1
d_gene: .
abundance: .
v_gene: TRBV4-2
CDR3nt: TGTGCCAGCAGCCTCGTGGCCGACGGAACCTACAATGAGCAGTTCTTC
CDR3aa: CASSLVADGTYNEQFF

j_gene: TRBJ2-2
d_gene: .
abundance: .
v_gene: TRBV9
CDR3nt: TGTGCCAGCAGCCGTACCCTTGTTGCGACGAACACCGGGGAGCTGTTTTTT
CDR3aa: CASSRTLVATNTGELFF

j_gene: TRBJ2-1
d_gene: TRBD1
abundance: .
v_gene: TRBV6-1
CDR3nt: TGTGCCAGCAGTGCCAGGACAGGATCCTACAATGAGCAGTTCTTC
CDR3aa: CASSARTGSYNEQFF

j_gene: TRBJ1-2
d_gene: TRBD1
abundance: .
v_gene: TRBV29-1
CDR3nt: TGCAGCGTTGCTACAGGGGATGGCTACACCTTC
CDR3aa: CSVATGDGYTF

j_gene: TRBJ1-4
d_gene: .
abundance: .
v_gene: TRBV14
CDR3nt: TGTGCCAGCAGCCAAGATTTGTATGAAAAACTGTTTTTT
CDR3aa: CASSQDLYEKLFF

j_gene: TRBJ2-1
d_gene: .
abundance: .
v_gene: TRBV6-1
CDR3nt: TGTGCCAGCAGTGAACTCCCACGGGGGAGATCATACAATGAGCAGTTCTTC
CDR3aa: CASSELPRGRSYNEQFF

j_gene: TRBJ2-2
d_gene: TRBD1
abundance: .
v_gene: TRBV7-9
CDR3nt: TGTGCCAGCAGCTCCCGGGACAGGGCGAGGAACACCGGGGAGCTGTTTTTT
CDR3aa: CASSSRDRARNTGELFF

j_gene: TRBJ2-7
d_gene: .
abundance: once
v_gene: TRBV10-3
CDR3nt: TGTGCCCTCCGGGACCCCCGAACCTACGAGCAGTACTTC
CDR3aa: CALRDPRTYEQYF

j_gene: TRBJ2-3
d_gene: .
abundance: .
v_gene: TRBV10-1
CDR3nt: TGCGCCAGCAGTCGAGCCAGAAACACAGATACGCAGTATTTT
CDR3aa: CASSRARNTDTQYF

j_gene: TRBJ1-5
d_gene: TRBD1
abundance: .
v_gene: TRBV5-4
CDR3nt: TGTGCCAGCAGCCAGGAAGACAGGGTTGGAAGCAATCAGCCCCAGCATTTT
CDR3aa: CASSQEDRVGSNQPQHF

j_gene: TRBJ1-4
d_gene: TRBD1
abundance: .
v_gene: TRBV2
CDR3nt: TGTGCCAGCAGCCGACAGGGGGAGGAAAAACTGTTTTTT
CDR3aa: CASSRQGEEKLFF

j_gene: TRBJ2-3
d_gene: TRBD1
abundance: .
v_gene: TRBV28
CDR3nt: TGTGCCAGCACCCTTAGACAGGGGTCGCAGTATTTT
CDR3aa: CASTLRQGSQYF

j_gene: TRBJ2-5
d_gene: TRBD1
abundance: .
v_gene: TRBV7-2
CDR3nt: TGTGCCAGCAGCTCCAACTTCGGGACAGGGACTGAGACCCAGTACTTC
CDR3aa: CASSSNFGTGTETQYF

j_gene: TRBJ2-3
d_gene: TRBD2
abundance: .
v_gene: TRBV19
CDR3nt: TGTGCCAGCCGGCGGGGACTAGCCGACCGCACAGATACGCAGTATTTT
CDR3aa: CASRRGLADRTDTQYF

j_gene: TRBJ2-1
d_gene: TRBD2
abundance: once
v_gene: TRBV19
CDR3nt: TGTGCCACAAGAGGACTAGCGGAGCAGTTCTTC
CDR3aa: CATRGLAEQFF

j_gene: TRBJ2-5
d_gene: TRBD1
abundance: .
v_gene: TRBV6-5
CDR3nt: TGTGCCAGCAGTTACTCGACAGGGGGCATTGAGACCCAGTACTTC
CDR3aa: CASSYSTGGIETQYF

j_gene: TRBJ2-1
d_gene: .
abundance: .
v_gene: TRBV20-1
CDR3nt: TGCAGTGCTAGAATTCCGGAGCAGTTCTTC
CDR3aa: CSARIPEQFF

j_gene: TRBJ2-7
d_gene: .
abundance: few
v_gene: TRBV11-3
CDR3nt: TGTGCCAGCAGCTTGTCCTCGTACGAGCAGTACTTC
CDR3aa: CASSLSSYEQYF

j_gene: TRBJ1-3
d_gene: .
abundance: .
v_gene: TRBV5-1
CDR3nt: TGCGCCAGCAGCCCGGAAGGGAGCTCTGGAAACACCATATATTTT
CDR3aa: CASSPEGSSGNTIYF

j_gene: TRBJ2-1
d_gene: .
abundance: .
v_gene: TRBV7-2
CDR3nt: TGTGCCAGCAGCTTAGACGAAGCGGGTCTCTACAATGAGCAGTTCTTC
CDR3aa: CASSLDEAGLYNEQFF

j_gene: TRBJ1-4
d_gene: .
abundance: few
v_gene: TRBV7-6
CDR3nt: TGTGCCAGCAGCCACTGGGACCAGTCGGGAAAACTGTTTTTT
CDR3aa: CASSHWDQSGKLFF

j_gene: TRBJ2-3
d_gene: .
abundance: .
v_gene: TRBV7-6
CDR3nt: TGTGCCAGCAGCTTATGGTTAGATACGCAGTATTTT
CDR3aa: CASSLWLDTQYF

j_gene: TRBJ2-1
d_gene: .
abundance: .
v_gene: TRBV4-1
CDR3nt: TGCGCCAGCAGCCAAGGTCGCGCAGTCTACAATGAGCAGTTCTTC
CDR3aa: CASSQGRAVYNEQFF

j_gene: TRBJ1-2
d_gene: TRBD1
abundance: .
v_gene: TRBV6-5
CDR3nt: TGTGCCAGCAGTTCAGCGTCAGGGGGCAATGGCTACACCTTC
CDR3aa: CASSSASGGNGYTF

j_gene: TRBJ2-3
d_gene: .
abundance: .
v_gene: TRBV10-1
CDR3nt: TGCGCCAGCAGTGATCGGCAGATGCAGTATTTT
CDR3aa: CASSDRQMQYF

j_gene: TRBJ2-7
d_gene: TRBD2
abundance: .
v_gene: TRBV11-2
CDR3nt: TGTGCCAGCAGCTGGTATAGCGGGAGGCCCTACGAGCAGTACTTC
CDR3aa: CASSWYSGRPYEQYF

j_gene: TRBJ2-7
d_gene: .
abundance: few
v_gene: TRBV2
CDR3nt: TGTGCCAGCAGTGAGGGCACCGACGAGCAGTACTTC
CDR3aa: CASSEGTDEQYF

j_gene: TRBJ2-7
d_gene: .
abundance: few
v_gene: TRBV6-6
CDR3nt: TGTGCCAGCTTTTCCAGGGAGACCTCCTACGAGCAGTACTTC
CDR3aa: CASFSRETSYEQYF

j_gene: TRBJ2-1
d_gene: TRBD2
abundance: .
v_gene: TRBV7-3
CDR3nt: TGTGCCAGCAGCCTCCTAGCGGGATCCTCCTACAATGAGCAGTTCTTC
CDR3aa: CASSLLAGSSYNEQFF

j_gene: TRBJ1-4
d_gene: .
abundance: .
v_gene: TRBV29-1
CDR3nt: TGCAGCGTAGGCGTGGGTAGGCAAGAAAAACTGTTTTTT
CDR3aa: CSVGVGRQEKLFF

j_gene: TRBJ2-7
d_gene: TRBD1
abundance: .
v_gene: TRBV19
CDR3nt: TGTGCCAGTAGTATCCCGGGGACAGGGAAGGTCGAGCAGTACTTC
CDR3aa: CASSIPGTGKVEQYF

j_gene: TRBJ1-1
d_gene: .
abundance: .
v_gene: TRBV5-1
CDR3nt: TGCGCCAGCACGGCTTCCGTGAACACTGAAGCTTTCTTT
CDR3aa: CASTASVNTEAFF

j_gene: TRBJ2-2
d_gene: TRBD1
abundance: .
v_gene: TRBV4-1
CDR3nt: TGCGCCAGCAGCCTCAGCGTGACAGGGGGCGCGAACGGGGAGCTGTTTTTT
CDR3aa: CASSLSVTGGANGELFF